This T cell receptor (beta chain) came from a study of T cells in Graves' hyperthyroidism and ophthalmopathy. TCR beta CDR3 regions were amplified from RNA transcripts. With the HTBI primer set, the TCR CDR3 went through a first round of RT-PCR. TCRdb fed the multiplex PCR reads into MiXCR, producing one record per CDR3 protein. The profile shows a few hundred thousand distinct CDR3 sequences, 20% to 25% of them singletons. This CDR3 region has 14 residues. V was clipped by 5 bases and J by 3 bases, with 10 bases between them. CDR1 is SGHVS, CDR2 FQNEAQ, per germline. The specimen was blood. The chain combines TRBV7-8 with TRBJ2-2; D tentatively reads TRBD1 or TRBD2 (5 bases each). This sequence originates from a man aged 45-65 years with Graves' hyperthyroidism. The CDR3 DNA reads TGTGCCAGCAGCCAAGGGACCTACACCGGGGAGCTGTTTTTT. Translating it yields CASSQGTYTGELFF.